A selection of T cell receptor beta chains follows, all from one sample in a study of post-analysis software for immune sequencing data. From the PCR reads, TCRdb called clonotypes with MiXCR, one entry per CDR3 protein. In the table there are hundreds of thousands of distinct CDR3 sequences, roughly half of which are singletons. What was sequenced was blood. These receptors all stem from a girl between 10 and 17 years old with multiple sclerosis. Each CDR3 is given with its conserved first and last residue. A D gene is named only where the DNA matches it firmly. Clone size appears in some rows only: once, few, many, or a class for an expanded clone.

abundance: .; v_gene: TRBV7-2; j_gene: TRBJ2-3; d_gene: .; CDR3nt: TGTGCCAGCAGCCTCCCGGGACTCCGCGCAGATACGCAGTATTTT; CDR3aa: CASSLPGLRADTQYF
abundance: few; v_gene: TRBV10-3; j_gene: TRBJ2-7; d_gene: TRBD1; CDR3nt: TGTGCCATCAGCAAACCGGGACAGGGTACCTACGAGCAGTACTTC; CDR3aa: CAISKPGQGTYEQYF
abundance: .; v_gene: TRBV6-5; j_gene: TRBJ1-1; d_gene: .; CDR3nt: TGTGCCAGCAGCCCGGGGACCTTGTCAGCTTTCTTT; CDR3aa: CASSPGTLSAFF
abundance: .; v_gene: TRBV20-1; j_gene: TRBJ2-1; d_gene: .; CDR3nt: TGCAGTGCTAGAGAAGGCAGGGGACAATACAATGAGCAGTTCTTC; CDR3aa: CSAREGRGQYNEQFF
abundance: .; v_gene: TRBV6-5; j_gene: TRBJ2-1; d_gene: TRBD1; CDR3nt: TGTGCCAGCAGTTACCGGTTAGCAGGGGGCAATGAGCAGTTCTTC; CDR3aa: CASSYRLAGGNEQFF
abundance: .; v_gene: TRBV5-5; j_gene: TRBJ2-3; d_gene: .; CDR3nt: TGTGCCAGCAGCACCCTCGGAAATACGCAGTATTTT; CDR3aa: CASSTLGNTQYF
abundance: few; v_gene: TRBV29-1; j_gene: TRBJ2-3; d_gene: .; CDR3nt: TGCAGCGTAACCACAGATACGCAGTATTTT; CDR3aa: CSVTTDTQYF
abundance: .; v_gene: TRBV5-1; j_gene: TRBJ2-3; d_gene: .; CDR3nt: TGCGCCAGCACCCCCGGCAGGGGCTACACAGATACGCAGTATTTT; CDR3aa: CASTPGRGYTDTQYF
abundance: .; v_gene: TRBV20-1; j_gene: TRBJ2-7; d_gene: .; CDR3nt: TGCAGTGCTAGAGGGTCAGGGGTACAAGAGGCCCAGTACTTC; CDR3aa: CSARGSGVQEAQYF
abundance: .; v_gene: TRBV20-1; j_gene: TRBJ2-4; d_gene: .; CDR3nt: TGCAGTGCTAGAGGGGAAGGGTCTGGCAAAAACATTCAGTACTTC; CDR3aa: CSARGEGSGKNIQYF
abundance: .; v_gene: TRBV20-1; j_gene: TRBJ1-1; d_gene: .; CDR3nt: TGCAGTGCTCGGGACCGATCGAAGAACACTGAAGCTTTCTTT; CDR3aa: CSARDRSKNTEAFF
abundance: .; v_gene: TRBV7-3; j_gene: TRBJ1-1; d_gene: .; CDR3nt: TGTGCCAGCAGCCCTAGACCCATCGCGGAGACTGAAGCTTTCTTT; CDR3aa: CASSPRPIAETEAFF
abundance: few; v_gene: TRBV6-5; j_gene: TRBJ2-1; d_gene: TRBD2; CDR3nt: TGTGCCAGCAGTTTGACTAGCGGGGACTACAATGAGCAGTTCTTC; CDR3aa: CASSLTSGDYNEQFF
abundance: few; v_gene: TRBV9; j_gene: TRBJ2-3; d_gene: TRBD2; CDR3nt: TGTGCCAGCAGCGGGCTAGCGGGGGGTATCTCAGATACGCAGTATTTT; CDR3aa: CASSGLAGGISDTQYF
abundance: few; v_gene: TRBV12-3/TRBV12-4; j_gene: TRBJ2-1; d_gene: TRBD1; CDR3nt: TGTGCCAGCAGTCCGTCTGACAGGGATTACAATGAGCAGTTCTTC; CDR3aa: CASSPSDRDYNEQFF
abundance: few; v_gene: TRBV20-1; j_gene: TRBJ2-5; d_gene: TRBD2; CDR3nt: TGCAGTGCTGACGACGCTCAGCGGGGGCCCCGGGAGACCCAGTACTTC; CDR3aa: CSADDAQRGPRETQYF
abundance: .; v_gene: TRBV20-1; j_gene: TRBJ2-7; d_gene: TRBD1; CDR3nt: TGCAGTGCTAGGAGCGCTGGGACAGGCCTCTCCTACGAGCAGTACTTC; CDR3aa: CSARSAGTGLSYEQYF
abundance: .; v_gene: TRBV7-9; j_gene: TRBJ2-4; d_gene: .; CDR3nt: TGTGCCAGCAGCCCGGCAGGGGATGGCATTCAGTACTTC; CDR3aa: CASSPAGDGIQYF
abundance: few; v_gene: TRBV6-5; j_gene: TRBJ1-4; d_gene: .; CDR3nt: TGTGCCAGCAGTTACTCGAGGGGAGGGGGGTCCGAAAAACTGTTTTTT; CDR3aa: CASSYSRGGGSEKLFF
abundance: .; v_gene: TRBV5-1; j_gene: TRBJ1-2; d_gene: TRBD1; CDR3nt: TGCGCCAGCAGCTTCCCGGACAGGGCAGGAGGCTACACCTTC; CDR3aa: CASSFPDRAGGYTF
abundance: once; v_gene: TRBV6-1; j_gene: TRBJ2-6; d_gene: .; CDR3nt: TGTGCCAGCAGTGAAAGAGGGTACGACAGGCTCCCGTCTGGGGCCAACGTCCTGACTTTC; CDR3aa: CASSERGYDRLPSGANVLTF
abundance: few; v_gene: TRBV4-1; j_gene: TRBJ2-1; d_gene: .; CDR3nt: TGCGCCAGCAGCCCGACCTTCGGCGGTCCCGGGAATGAGCAGTTCTTC; CDR3aa: CASSPTFGGPGNEQFF
abundance: few; v_gene: TRBV20-1; j_gene: TRBJ1-4; d_gene: .; CDR3nt: TGCAGTGCTAGAGTTACAGGGTCAGAACGTGAAAAACTGTTTTTT; CDR3aa: CSARVTGSEREKLFF
abundance: .; v_gene: TRBV12-3/TRBV12-4; j_gene: TRBJ2-5; d_gene: TRBD2; CDR3nt: TGTGCCAGCAGTTTACAGGCTAGCGGGGTCCAAGAGACCCAGTACTTC; CDR3aa: CASSLQASGVQETQYF
abundance: once; v_gene: TRBV12-5; j_gene: TRBJ2-7; d_gene: TRBD1; CDR3nt: TGTGCTAGTGGTTTGCCAGATCCCGGGAGACAGGGGGTCTCCAGCTCCTACGAGCAGTACTTC; CDR3aa: CASGLPDPGRQGVSSSYEQYF
abundance: few; v_gene: TRBV7-9; j_gene: TRBJ2-5; d_gene: TRBD2; CDR3nt: TGTGCCAGCAGCGAGGGACTAGCTATGACCCAGTACTTC; CDR3aa: CASSEGLAMTQYF
abundance: .; v_gene: TRBV12-3/TRBV12-4; j_gene: TRBJ2-7; d_gene: .; CDR3nt: TGTGCCAGCAGCCCAGGGGCCGTCTACGAGCAGTACTTC; CDR3aa: CASSPGAVYEQYF
abundance: .; v_gene: TRBV7-2; j_gene: TRBJ1-5; d_gene: .; CDR3nt: TGTGCCAGCAGCTTAGCGGCGGCAGGGGAGAGCAATCAGCCCCAGCATTTT; CDR3aa: CASSLAAAGESNQPQHF
abundance: .; v_gene: TRBV20-1; j_gene: TRBJ2-7; d_gene: .; CDR3nt: TGCAGTGTTAGCGGGGACAGGGCGAAAGAGCAGTACTTC; CDR3aa: CSVSGDRAKEQYF
abundance: .; v_gene: TRBV6-6; j_gene: TRBJ2-7; d_gene: .; CDR3nt: TGTGCCAGTCTACAAAATCCAGGGATAACCTACGAGCAGTACTTC; CDR3aa: CASLQNPGITYEQYF
abundance: .; v_gene: TRBV5-5; j_gene: TRBJ2-7; d_gene: .; CDR3nt: TGTGCCAGCGGCTTTGACTCCTACGAGCAGTACTTC; CDR3aa: CASGFDSYEQYF
abundance: .; v_gene: TRBV29-1; j_gene: TRBJ2-5; d_gene: .; CDR3nt: TGCAGCGGTGTGGCTAGCTGGGAGACCCAGTACTTC; CDR3aa: CSGVASWETQYF
abundance: .; v_gene: TRBV25-1; j_gene: TRBJ2-3; d_gene: TRBD2; CDR3nt: TGTGCCAGCACCGGACTAGCGGGCACATCCCTGCAGTATTTT; CDR3aa: CASTGLAGTSLQYF
abundance: .; v_gene: TRBV7-2; j_gene: TRBJ1-4; d_gene: .; CDR3nt: TGTGCCAGCAGCTTATCGGGCGCCCATTGGGAAAAACTGTTTTTT; CDR3aa: CASSLSGAHWEKLFF
abundance: .; v_gene: TRBV10-3; j_gene: TRBJ2-3; d_gene: .; CDR3nt: TGTGCCATCAGTGGAAAATACGACGGGGCTTTGACAGATACGCAGTATTTT; CDR3aa: CAISGKYDGALTDTQYF
abundance: .; v_gene: TRBV10-3; j_gene: TRBJ2-1; d_gene: TRBD2; CDR3nt: TGTGCCATCAGTGCGCCTAGCGGGGGCGAAAGCTCCTACAATGAGCAGTTCTTC; CDR3aa: CAISAPSGGESSYNEQFF
abundance: .; v_gene: TRBV10-3; j_gene: TRBJ2-5; d_gene: .; CDR3nt: TGTGCCATCAGTGGAGAAGGTGCGGGACTGGAAGAGACCCAGTACTTC; CDR3aa: CAISGEGAGLEETQYF
abundance: .; v_gene: TRBV15; j_gene: TRBJ2-1; d_gene: .; CDR3nt: TGTGCCACCCCCGAGGAACCCGGGACGCATGAGCAGTTCTTC; CDR3aa: CATPEEPGTHEQFF
abundance: few; v_gene: TRBV9; j_gene: TRBJ2-5; d_gene: TRBD1; CDR3nt: TGTGCCAGCAGCTCGGGACAGGGGAGCGAAGAGACCCAGTACTTC; CDR3aa: CASSSGQGSEETQYF
abundance: few; v_gene: TRBV6-5; j_gene: TRBJ2-3; d_gene: .; CDR3nt: TGTGCCAGCAGTCACAGGAGCACAGATACGCAGTATTTT; CDR3aa: CASSHRSTDTQYF
abundance: few; v_gene: TRBV7-2; j_gene: TRBJ1-2; d_gene: .; CDR3nt: TGTGCCAGCAGCTTAGATCCAGGACGGGGCTACACCTTC; CDR3aa: CASSLDPGRGYTF
abundance: .; v_gene: TRBV20-1; j_gene: TRBJ1-2; d_gene: .; CDR3nt: TGCAGTACCTCAGGGATTTGGGGCTACACCTTC; CDR3aa: CSTSGIWGYTF
abundance: .; v_gene: TRBV4-2; j_gene: TRBJ2-1; d_gene: TRBD1; CDR3nt: TGTGCCAGCAGCGGAAGCGGGACAGGGATCTACAATGAGCAGTTCTTC; CDR3aa: CASSGSGTGIYNEQFF
abundance: few; v_gene: TRBV2; j_gene: TRBJ2-3; d_gene: .; CDR3nt: TGTGCCAGCAAGAGTAGCACAGATACGCAGTATTTT; CDR3aa: CASKSSTDTQYF
abundance: .; v_gene: TRBV5-1; j_gene: TRBJ2-1; d_gene: TRBD2; CDR3nt: TGCGCCACCAAACTAGCGGGAGGAGACAATGAGCAGTTCTTC; CDR3aa: CATKLAGGDNEQFF
abundance: .; v_gene: TRBV20-1; j_gene: TRBJ2-7; d_gene: .; CDR3nt: TGCAGTGCTAGAGATGGGCGAGGGTCGAGCTCCTACGAGCAGTACTTC; CDR3aa: CSARDGRGSSSYEQYF
abundance: .; v_gene: TRBV12-3/TRBV12-4; j_gene: TRBJ2-3; d_gene: TRBD2; CDR3nt: TGTGCCAGCAGTTACTTCGGGGGGGCCTCGTCGGATACGCAGTATTTT; CDR3aa: CASSYFGGASSDTQYF
abundance: .; v_gene: TRBV13; j_gene: TRBJ1-2; d_gene: TRBD1; CDR3nt: TGTGCCAGCAGCTTAGGCTTCGCCGGGACAGTCAACTATGGCTACACCTTC; CDR3aa: CASSLGFAGTVNYGYTF
abundance: .; v_gene: TRBV20-1; j_gene: TRBJ2-5; d_gene: .; CDR3nt: TGCAGTGCTAGAAGCTCGGGGCTAGCACTTAAAGAGACCCGGTACTTC; CDR3aa: CSARSSGLALKETRYF
abundance: .; v_gene: TRBV5-1; j_gene: TRBJ2-3; d_gene: .; CDR3nt: TGCGCCAGCAGCTTGGGAGGGGTCCTCCGCACAGATACGCAGTATTTT; CDR3aa: CASSLGGVLRTDTQYF
abundance: .; v_gene: TRBV20-1; j_gene: TRBJ1-1; d_gene: .; CDR3nt: TGCAGTGCTAGCAGAATGAACACTGAAGCTTTCTTT; CDR3aa: CSASRMNTEAFF